Here is one T cell receptor (beta chain) with its context. Cohorts were assigned according to the clinical history that participants reported. What the recovered Cohort 3 donors had was two negative PCRs, clearance, or symptom resolution. This sample was included in a study of blood T cell repertoires in COVID-19. Across the study: T cells, B-cell-depleted T cells, or PBMCs provided the cDNA or gDNA that served as material.

Data came from immunoSEQ multiplex PCR; TCRdb stores just in-frame clones and leaves some out. The table shows approximately 200,000 clones, with 70% to 85% occurring only once. The CDR3 sequence is 16 residues long. V gave up 5 bases and J gave up 3 bases; unmatched junction bases: 9. Germline V gene data show CDR1 as LGHDT and CDR2 as YNNKEL (reference sequence). Material: PBMCs or T cells enriched from blood (not recorded which). The receptor was derived from a woman aged 25 to 45 who had recovered from COVID-19. The chain carries TRBV3-1 (or the pseudogene TRBV3-2) and TRBJ2-3; 9 nucleotides align to TRBD2. Written as DNA, the CDR3 is TGTGCCAGCAGCGGCTCGGCGGGGGGGAAAACAGATACGCAGTATTTT. Amino acids: CASSGSAGGKTDTQYF.